This T cell receptor beta chain was captured by sequencing in a study of blood T cells in healthy people across ages. Study results and caveats: The study could not conclusively compare naive and antigen-experienced cells, given its unsorted PBMCs. A strong correlation between TCR beta diversity and naive T cell percentage was seen.

Notes on this clonotype: What it binds is not known.

Per sample, at least 5.5 micrograms of total RNA were extracted. Germline CDR1 reads MDHEN; CDR2 reads SYDVKM. CDR3 length: 16 amino acids. Trimming left V 3 bases short and J 7 bases short, with 18 bases between. For the second PCR, which ran for about 6 to 11 cycles, a sample-barcoded 5' primer and a J-beta primer mix were used. At least 2.5 million CDR3-containing paired-end reads were obtained per sample. TCRdb fed the 5' RACE reads into MiXCR, producing one record per CDR3 protein. The data hold around 1,600,000 distinct CDR3 sequences, with roughly two fifths observed a single time. Sequenced: blood. The TCR sequence derives from a woman between 18 and 29 years old in good health. This rearrangement joins TRBV28 to TRBJ1-4; TRBD1 might be the D (6 bases). CDR3 sequence reads: CASSFLEGQPGEKLFF. The CDR3 DNA reads TGTGCCAGCAGTTTTCTGGAAGGACAGCCGGGTGAAAAACTGTTTTTT.